This passage covers 30 T cell receptor beta chains from one sample sequenced in a study of blood T cell repertoires in COVID-19. TCRdb's table, derived via immunoSEQ multiplex PCR, lists solely in-frame clones and lacks some. The table includes approximately 28,000 clones, around 91% detected once. The sample was peripheral blood. The receptors come from a woman aged 55-69 years with active COVID-19.

The V call is TRBV6-5, the J call TRBJ2-7, with 8 bases fitting TRBD2. The germline V gene has CDR1 MNHEY and CDR2 SVGAGI. The length of the CDR3 is 10 residues. Trimming removed 8 bases from V and 11 bases from J; junction bases left unmatched: 5. The CDR3 reads CASVGTSKYF. In nucleotides, the CDR3 is TGTGCCAGCGTAGGGACTAGTAAGTACTTC.

This chain uses TRBV18 with TRBJ2-1; 8 bases align to TRBD2. CDR1 and CDR2 (germline): KGHSH, LQKENI. This CDR3 comprises 16 residues. V gave up 2 bases and J gave up 4 bases; unmatched junction bases: 7. CDR3 in DNA: TGTGCCAGCTCACCATCGGCTAGCGGGTGGTACAATGAGCAGTTCTTC. Amino acid sequence: CASSPSASGWYNEQFF.

This chain links TRBV9 with TRBJ1-2; no definite D call. The germline gives CDR1 SGDLS, CDR2 YYNGEE. V was trimmed by 4 bases and J by 4 bases, leaving 17 bases between them. This CDR3 contains 15 residues. The CDR3 loop reads CASSPRAGNPYGYTF. The CDR3 coding sequence is TGTGCCAGCAGCCCCAGAGCCGGGAACCCCTATGGCTACACCTTC.

The V gene is TRBV11-3, the J gene TRBJ2-1; tentative D call: TRBD1 (5 bases). The CDR3 runs to 15 residues. Germline V gene lookup returns CDR1 SGHNT and CDR2 YENEEA. V dropped 4 bases and J dropped 0 bases, with 10 bases sitting between them. The CDR3 loop reads CASSSGPSSYNEQFF. In DNA, the CDR3 is TGTGCCAGCAGCTCAGGGCCTAGCTCCTACAATGAGCAGTTCTTC.

The J gene is TRBJ2-1, the V gene TRBV7-8; TRBD2 matches 7 bases. Germline V lookup: CDR1 SGHVS, CDR2 FQNEAQ. V gave up 5 bases and J gave up 5 bases; unmatched junction bases: 9. This CDR3 spans 15 amino acids. CDR3 amino acids: CASSPTGRANNEQFF. CDR3 nucleotides: TGTGCCAGCAGCCCGACTGGGAGGGCCAACAATGAGCAGTTCTTC.

This clone was observed a handful of times. V gene TRBV4-1 combines with J gene TRBJ2-1; the match to TRBD2 covers 12 bases. The CDR3 runs 18 residues. Trimming cost V 2 bases and J 1 base; bases outside gene matches: 6. The germline gives CDR1 MGHRA, CDR2 YSYEKL. The CDR3 loop is CASSQTLLAGGSYNEQFF. The CDR3 nucleotides read TGCGCCAGCAGCCAAACCCTACTAGCGGGAGGTTCCTACAATGAGCAGTTCTTC.

This clone was detected a few times. The J gene is TRBJ1-6, the V gene TRBV9; no clear D gene. Trimming stripped 6 bases from V and 11 bases from J, with 15 bases between. The germline V gene has CDR1 SGDLS and CDR2 YYNGEE. The CDR3 contains 13 residues. CDR3 sequence (DNA): TGTGCCAGCACCTTACGGGAGGGCGCACCCCTCCACTTT. Translation: CASTLREGAPLHF.

This clone occurred once. The rearrangement joins TRBV6-5 to TRBJ2-1, with a possible D match to TRBD1 (6 bases). This CDR3 has 15 amino acids. Per the germline V gene, CDR1 is MNHEY and CDR2 is SVGAGI. V was shortened by 2 bases and J by 3 bases, with 11 bases between the two germline ends. For the CDR3, the DNA is TGTGCCAGCAGTTACAGAGGGACATACTACAATGAGCAGTTCTTC. Protein product: CASSYRGTYYNEQFF.

The chain employs TRBV11-2 and TRBJ2-4, with D unresolved. From germline, CDR1 is SGHAT and CDR2 FQNNGV. The V end was cut by 1 base, the J end by 6 bases, with 10 bases between. The CDR3 length is 14 residues. In DNA, the CDR3 is TGTGCCAGCAGCTTAGCCTCGTTGGCAAACATTCAGTACTTC. This codes for CASSLASLANIQYF.

The J gene is TRBJ2-3, the V gene TRBV6-6; 7 bases align to TRBD2. CDR3 length equals 14 residues. CDR1 and CDR2 (germline): MNHNY, SVGAGI (reference sequence). The trim removed 7 bases at V and 1 base at J, leaving 5 bases unmatched. CDR3 sequence (DNA): TGTGCCAGCACCCTAGCGGACGGCACAGATACGCAGTATTTT. It yields the protein CASTLADGTDTQYF.

The rearrangement links TRBV29-1 to TRBJ1-1; 7 bases map to TRBD1. Germline values: CDR1 SQVTM, CDR2 ANQGSEA. Germline trimming cut 5 bases from V and 5 bases from J; bases unmatched to any gene: 17. The CDR3 covers 16 residues. The CDR3 loop reads CSVPLSQGSVRTEAFF. The CDR3 DNA sequence: TGCAGCGTTCCTTTGTCACAGGGGAGTGTGAGGACTGAAGCTTTCTTT.

The J gene is TRBJ1-2, the V gene TRBV7-9; D might be TRBD1 (5 bases). CDR1 SEHNR and CDR2 FQNEAQ come from the germline V gene (reference sequence). The CDR3 has 14 amino acids. V was pared by 2 bases and J by 4 bases, with 11 bases between. CDR3 coding DNA: TGTGCCAGCAGCTTACAGGGTTCAGGCTATGGCTACACCTTC. Protein sequence: CASSLQGSGYGYTF.

The CDR3 sequence is CASSLSGENTEAFF. The DNA of the CDR3 is TGCGCCAGCAGCTTGTCGGGGGAGAACACTGAAGCTTTCTTT. This chain joins TRBV5-1 and TRBJ1-1; TRBD1 might be the D (5 bases). Germline V gene data show CDR1 as SGHRS and CDR2 as YFSETQ. CDR3 length: 14 residues. Deletions cut 1 base from V and 1 base from J, with 8 bases between.

This rearrangement joins TRBV27 to TRBJ2-7, with D possibly matching TRBD2 (6 bases). V was pared by 3 bases and J by 7 bases, with 16 bases between. The germline gives CDR1 MNHEY, CDR2 SMNVEV (reference sequence). CDR3 size: 14 residues. The CDR3 here is CASSLAGSTREQYF. The CDR3 nucleotides read TGTGCCAGCAGTTTGGCGGGGTCAACGAGGGAGCAGTACTTC.

The chain recombines TRBV4-3 with TRBJ2-5; 10 bases match TRBD2. Near its end, the DNA agrees better with TRBJ2-7, so the J call may be wrong. The CDR3 spans 18 residues. Germline values: CDR1 LGHNA, CDR2 YSLEER. CDR3 protein: CASSQDFDASGRVIEQYF. In DNA, the CDR3 is TGCGCCAGCAGCCAAGATTTCGATGCTAGCGGGAGAGTGATCGAGCAGTACTTC.

V gene TRBV7-9 combines with J gene TRBJ2-1; 10 bases agree with TRBD2. The V segment lost 1 base and the J segment 7 bases; nucleotides outside the gene matches: 7. This CDR3 region has 16 residues. Germline V gives CDR1 SEHNR, CDR2 FQNEAQ (reference sequence). Here the CDR3 reads CASSLVASGSFNEQFF. The CDR3 DNA follows: TGTGCCAGCAGCTTAGTGGCTAGCGGGAGCTTTAATGAGCAGTTCTTC.

The chain joins TRBV7-2 to TRBJ2-7, with TRBD2 matching over 7 bases. Germline V gene sequence: CDR1 SGHTA, CDR2 FQGNSA. With 5 bases clipped from V and 7 bases from J, the junction kept 11 bases outside the gene matches. The CDR3 is 14 residues long. Written as DNA, the CDR3 is TGTGCCAGCAGCCAACTAGCTGCCGGGGGGGAGCAGTACTTC. Protein product: CASSQLAAGGEQYF.

The V gene is TRBV7-2, the J gene TRBJ2-5; 11 nucleotides match TRBD2. CDR1 and CDR2 from the germline V gene are SGHTA and FQGNSA. The J segment lost 4 bases and the V segment lost 6 bases, leaving 10 bases of the junction unmatched. This CDR3 region has 16 residues. The CDR3 sequence: CASRHRSGRAAETQYF. CDR3 bases: TGTGCCAGCAGACATCGTAGCGGGAGGGCCGCAGAGACCCAGTACTTC.

The chain couples TRBV5-1 to TRBJ2-2; a weak D match, TRBD1 (5 bases). There are 15 residues in the CDR3. CDR1 is SGHRS, CDR2 YFSETQ, per germline. V lost 1 base, J lost 4 bases, and 11 bases lay in between. The CDR3 loop is CASSLWSDSTGELFF. Written as DNA, the CDR3 is TGCGCCAGCAGCTTGTGGTCAGACAGCACCGGGGAGCTGTTTTTT.

The V call is TRBV7-2, the J call TRBJ2-7; D might be TRBD2 (6 bases). V shed 1 base and J shed 7 bases, with 14 bases lying between them. Germline CDR1 reads SGHTA; CDR2 reads FQGNSA. This CDR3 comprises 14 residues. CDR3: CASSLGLGKREQYF. The CDR3 DNA reads as TGTGCCAGCAGCTTAGGACTAGGAAAGCGGGAGCAGTACTTC.

This rearrangement joins TRBV7-9 to TRBJ2-3, with 10 bases aligning to TRBD2. The CDR3 has 15 amino acids. From germline, CDR1 is SEHNR and CDR2 FQNEAQ (reference sequence). V shed 3 bases, J shed 6 bases, and the junction held 6 bases outside the gene matches. The CDR3 sequence is CASSFRGSGRDTQYF. The CDR3 DNA reads TGTGCCAGCAGCTTTAGAGGTAGCGGGAGGGATACGCAGTATTTT.

V and J are TRBV7-8 and TRBJ2-1, with D possibly TRBD1 on 5 matching bases. CDR3 length: 14 amino acids. Germline-derived CDR1 and CDR2 are SGHVS and FQNEAQ. V shed 1 base and J shed 2 bases, with 6 bases lying between them. This chain's CDR3 is CASSLGQPYNEQFF. CDR3 nucleotides: TGTGCCAGCAGCTTAGGACAGCCCTACAATGAGCAGTTCTTC. The complete variable domain, with remaining parts taken from reference TRBV7-8 and TRBJ2-1, reads GAGVSQSPRYKVAKRGQDVALRCDPISGHVSLFWYQQALGQGPEFLTYFQNEAQLDKSGLPSDRFFAERPEGSVSTLKIQRTQQEDSAVYLCASSLGQPYNEQFFGPGTRLTVL.

A few counts support this clone. The chain uses TRBV7-3 and TRBJ2-3, with 9 bases aligning to TRBD1. V lost 5 bases and J lost 2; bases outside the gene matches: 8. Germline loops: CDR1 SGHTA, CDR2 FQGTGA. This CDR3 region has 16 residues. CDR3 DNA sequence: TGTGCCAGCAGCCCGGGTCGGGACAGGGTCACAGATACGCAGTATTTT. It is translated as CASSPGRDRVTDTQYF.

A single count supports this clone. This chain joins TRBV24-1 and TRBJ2-2; TRBD1 matches 12 bases. V dropped 4 bases and J dropped 7; count of bases not matched to a gene: 6. The CDR3 covers 16 residues. Germline lookup yields CDR1 KGHDR and CDR2 SFDVKD. For the CDR3, the DNA is TGTGCCACCAGTGACCGGGACAGGGGGCCATTCGGGGAGCTGTTTTTT. Amino acid sequence: CATSDRDRGPFGELFF.

The V call is TRBV4-1, the J call TRBJ2-7; TRBD1 matches at 10 bases. The V gene end was trimmed by 2 bases and the J gene end by 5 bases; junction bases not matched to a gene: 6. The CDR3 totals 15 residues. Germline CDR1 and CDR2: MGHRA and YSYEKL. CDR3: CASSQPDRGRHEQYF. The CDR3 DNA is TGCGCCAGCAGCCAACCTGACAGGGGGCGGCACGAGCAGTACTTC.

The chain links TRBV7-6 to TRBJ2-1, with TRBD2 identical over 11 bases. The CDR3 sequence is 17 residues long. V shed 5 bases, J shed 9 bases, and the junction held 15 bases outside the gene matches. CDR1 and CDR2 (germline): SGHVS, FNYEAQ. The CDR3 region is CASSPWILAGGLSEQFF. Written as DNA, the CDR3 is TGTGCCAGCAGCCCCTGGATCCTAGCGGGAGGATTGAGTGAGCAGTTCTTC.

The chain employs TRBV15 and TRBJ2-3; TRBD1 aligns across 7 bases. The J segment lost 2 bases and the V segment lost 3 bases, leaving 5 bases of the junction unmatched. The V gene's germline CDR1 is LNHNV and CDR2 YYDKDF (reference sequence). The CDR3 loop spans 15 amino acids. The CDR3 coding sequence is TGTGCCACCAGCAGGACAGGGAGAATCACAGATACGCAGTATTTT. It yields the protein CATSRTGRITDTQYF.

This chain joins TRBV7-9 and TRBJ2-7; 8 bases map to TRBD1. This CDR3 comprises 14 residues. Germline lookup yields CDR1 SEHNR and CDR2 FQNEAQ (reference sequence). V dropped 8 bases and J dropped 2; count of bases not matched to a gene: 8. Here the CDR3 reads CASADRVSAYEQYF. CDR3 bases: TGTGCCAGCGCGGACAGGGTTTCAGCCTACGAGCAGTACTTC.

The chain employs TRBV6-6 and TRBJ2-7; 8 bases are a match to TRBD2. V trimming: 0 bases; J trimming: 2 bases; junction bases outside the gene matches: 6. The CDR3 sequence is 16 residues long. Germline V gene data show CDR1 as MNHNY and CDR2 as SVGAGI (reference sequence). CDR3 region: CASSYSGRGLAYEQYF. CDR3 DNA: TGTGCCAGCAGTTACTCCGGGAGGGGTCTAGCCTACGAGCAGTACTTC.

J is TRBJ2-1 and V is TRBV7-7, with 12 bases matching TRBD2. The germline V gene encodes CDR1 SSHAT and CDR2 FNYEAQ (reference sequence). The CDR3 runs to 15 residues. Trimming at V came to 5 bases and at J to 8 bases, leaving 7 bases not matched to a gene. In nucleotides, the CDR3 is TGTGCCAGCAGCCGCAGACTAGCGGGAGAAGATGAGCAGTTCTTC. Protein: CASSRRLAGEDEQFF.